A selection of T cell receptor beta chains follows, all from one sample in a study of blood T cell repertoires in COVID-19. Produced via immunoSEQ multiplex PCR; TCRdb's table is partial and in-frame only. The sample has a few hundred thousand clones, about 88% seen once. Sequencing input: PBMCs or T cells enriched from blood (not recorded which). The source is a woman in her twenties or thirties who had been exposed to COVID-19. Both conserved end residues are part of each CDR3. A D gene is named only where the DNA matches it firmly. Where a row states a size, it is once, few, many or the class of an expanded clone; other rows omit it.

V	J	size	D	CDR3	DNA
TRBV27	TRBJ2-7	NA	TRBD1	CASSTDRGPYEQYF	TGTGCCAGCAGTACGGACAGGGGACCCTACGAGCAGTACTTC
TRBV27	TRBJ1-5	NA	NA	CASSLSWGGNQPQHF	TGTGCCAGCAGTTTATCGTGGGGGGGCAATCAGCCCCAGCATTTT
TRBV2	TRBJ1-1	NA	NA	CASQITANTEAFF	TGTGCCAGCCAAATAACAGCGAACACTGAAGCTTTCTTT
TRBV28	TRBJ1-5	NA	TRBD1	CASSGDRGRNQPQHF	TGTGCCAGCAGCGGTGACAGGGGGCGAAATCAGCCCCAGCATTTT
TRBV3-1/TRBV3-2	TRBJ2-7	NA	TRBD2	CASSQDVVTSRYEQYF	TGTGCCAGCAGCCAAGATGTGGTGACTAGCCGCTACGAGCAGTACTTC
TRBV27	TRBJ1-5	NA	NA	CASSYRADPGGNQPQHF	TGTGCCAGCAGCTATCGGGCAGATCCGGGGGGCAATCAGCCCCAGCATTTT
TRBV3-1/TRBV3-2	TRBJ1-1	NA	TRBD1	CASSQASGGWGTEAFF	TGTGCCAGCAGCCAGGCCTCAGGGGGCTGGGGCACTGAAGCTTTCTTT
TRBV27	TRBJ1-5	NA	TRBD1	CASSLHGTEHNQPQHF	TGTGCCAGCAGTTTACACGGGACAGAACATAATCAGCCCCAGCATTTT
TRBV19	TRBJ1-2	NA	NA	CASSTQRGGQDNYGYTF	TGTGCCAGTAGTACCCAACGCGGGGGGCAGGATAACTATGGCTACACCTTC
TRBV18	TRBJ2-2	NA	NA	CASSPDTTGELFF	TGTGCCAGCTCACCAGACACCACCGGGGAGCTGTTTTTT
TRBV9	TRBJ1-1	NA	NA	CASSPGGNTEAFF	TGTGCCAGCAGCCCCGGGGGGAACACTGAAGCTTTCTTT
TRBV7-8	TRBJ1-3	NA	NA	CASSTPTGSGNTIYF	TGTGCCAGCAGCACACCCACAGGGTCCGGAAACACCATATATTTT
TRBV18	TRBJ1-2	NA	TRBD1	CASSQSWTGEDFGYTF	TGTGCCAGCTCCCAGAGTTGGACAGGGGAAGACTTTGGCTACACCTTC
TRBV6-4	TRBJ1-1	NA	TRBD1	CASSDHPGGLNTEAFF	TGTGCCAGCAGTGATCACCCAGGGGGATTGAACACTGAAGCTTTCTTT
TRBV7-9	TRBJ2-2	NA	NA	CASFELGSTGELFF	TGTGCCAGCTTCGAACTAGGTAGCACCGGGGAGCTGTTTTTT
TRBV14	TRBJ1-4	many	NA	CASSQEQGRVNEKLFF	TGTGCCAGCAGCCAAGAACAGGGACGGGTCAATGAAAAACTGTTTTTT
TRBV5-1	TRBJ2-3	once	TRBD1	CASSLASNRGLDTQYF	TGCGCCAGCAGCTTGGCCTCAAACAGGGGGCTGGATACGCAGTATTTT
TRBV5-1	TRBJ1-2	NA	NA	CASSLGRDFDGYTF	TGCGCCAGCAGCTTGGGCCGGGACTTTGATGGCTACACCTTC
TRBV14	TRBJ2-7	NA	NA	CASSHDRWERDEQYF	TGTGCCAGCAGCCATGACAGGTGGGAGAGGGACGAGCAGTACTTC
TRBV5-1	TRBJ1-1	NA	NA	CASSSAGGMNTEAFF	TGCGCCAGCAGCTCGGCGGGGGGCATGAACACTGAAGCTTTCTTT
TRBV11-3	TRBJ2-7	NA	TRBD1	CASTSDRGSNEQYF	TGTGCCAGCACCTCCGACAGGGGGTCAAACGAGCAGTACTTC
TRBV5-8	TRBJ1-6	NA	TRBD1	CASSWEGAGGATMYSPLHF	TGTGCCAGCAGCTGGGAAGGGGCAGGGGGCGCGACTATGTATTCACCCCTCCACTTT
TRBV5-5	TRBJ2-1	many	NA	CASSNRTFNEQFF	TGTGCCAGCAGCAATAGGACTTTCAATGAGCAGTTCTTC
TRBV30	TRBJ2-5	NA	NA	CAWSSRETQYF	TGTGCCTGGAGTTCTCGAGAGACCCAGTACTTC
TRBV27	TRBJ1-6	few	NA	CASSSGNSPLHF	TGTGCCAGCAGTTCGGGTAATTCACCCCTCCACTTT
TRBV7-8	TRBJ1-1	NA	NA	CASSLKQNTEAFF	TGTGCCAGCAGCTTAAAGCAAAACACTGAAGCTTTCTTT
TRBV3-1/TRBV3-2	TRBJ1-2	once	TRBD1	CASSQGDRGMGGYTF	TGTGCCAGCAGCCAAGGAGACAGGGGAATGGGGGGCTACACCTTC
TRBV2	TRBJ1-5	NA	NA	CASTLRGNQPQHF	TGTGCCAGCACGCTTCGCGGTAATCAGCCCCAGCATTTT
TRBV29-1	TRBJ1-2	NA	NA	CSFTGNYGYTF	TGCAGCTTTACAGGGAACTATGGCTACACCTTC
TRBV6-2/TRBV6-3	TRBJ1-2	once	NA	CASSYVGVNYGYTF	TGTGCCAGCAGTTACGTCGGGGTTAACTATGGCTACACCTTC
TRBV7-9	TRBJ1-2	NA	TRBD1	CASNPGQDNYGYTF	TGTGCCAGCAACCCGGGACAGGATAACTATGGCTACACCTTC
TRBV4-2	TRBJ2-3	NA	TRBD1	CASSQGGQGADTQYF	TGTGCCAGCAGCCAAGGGGGACAGGGTGCCGATACGCAGTATTTT
TRBV30	TRBJ2-7	NA	NA	CAWRVAGEQYF	TGTGCCTGGAGGGTGGCAGGCGAGCAGTACTTC
TRBV5-4	TRBJ2-1	NA	TRBD1	CASSGTGSNEQFF	TGTGCCAGCTCCGGGACAGGGAGCAATGAGCAGTTCTTC
TRBV6-5	TRBJ1-2	NA	TRBD1	CASSPQGQGGYGYTF	TGTGCCAGCAGCCCCCAAGGACAGGGGGGCTATGGCTACACCTTC
TRBV7-8	TRBJ1-5	NA	TRBD1	CASSRGQGNNQPQHF	TGTGCCAGCAGCCGGGGACAGGGGAACAATCAGCCCCAGCATTTT
TRBV5-1	TRBJ2-3	NA	NA	CASSFDRGTSTDTQYF	TGCGCCAGCAGCTTCGACCGGGGGACTAGCACAGATACGCAGTATTTT
TRBV5-1	TRBJ1-1	NA	TRBD1	CASSYRGSGTEAFF	TGCGCCAGCAGCTACAGGGGTTCGGGCACTGAAGCTTTCTTT
TRBV5-5	TRBJ2-6	NA	TRBD1	CASSSGTGVLGANVLTF	TGTGCCAGCAGCTCCGGGACAGGGGTCTTGGGGGCCAACGTCCTGACTTTC
TRBV2	TRBJ1-2	NA	TRBD1	CASSGTGFGYTF	TGTGCCAGCAGTGGGACAGGGTTTGGCTACACCTTC
TRBV6-2/TRBV6-3	TRBJ1-5	few	TRBD1	CASSYGGTGGSQPQHF	TGTGCCAGCAGTTACGGCGGGACAGGGGGAAGTCAGCCCCAGCATTTT
TRBV30	TRBJ2-5	NA	NA	CAWSVDRQTQETQYF	TGTGCCTGGAGTGTAGACAGACAAACCCAAGAGACCCAGTACTTC
TRBV6-1	TRBJ1-5	NA	TRBD1	CASSGWTGKGNQPQHF	TGTGCCAGCAGTGGCTGGACAGGGAAAGGCAATCAGCCCCAGCATTTT
TRBV5-1	TRBJ1-4	NA	NA	CASSLNLETNEKLFF	TGCGCCAGCAGCCTAAATTTAGAGACTAATGAAAAACTGTTTTTT
TRBV12-3/TRBV12-4	TRBJ2-3	once	NA	CASSLGSEDTQYF	TGTGCCAGCAGTTTAGGATCAGAAGATACGCAGTATTTT
TRBV30	TRBJ1-1	NA	NA	CAWSPQGPRAEAFF	TGTGCCTGGAGTCCACAGGGTCCGAGGGCTGAAGCTTTCTTT
TRBV6-5	TRBJ2-2	NA	NA	CASGTTMTGELFF	TGTGCCAGCGGTACTACCATGACCGGGGAGCTGTTTTTT
TRBV9	TRBJ2-1	NA	NA	CASSVVDTSYNEQFF	TGTGCCAGCAGCGTAGTGGACACCTCCTACAATGAGCAGTTCTTC
TRBV4-2	TRBJ1-2	few	NA	CASSQEGSPGVRGYTF	TGTGCCAGCAGCCAAGAAGGGTCGCCAGGGGTACGTGGCTACACCTTC
TRBV12-3/TRBV12-4	TRBJ1-2	once	NA	CASLGPGGYTF	TGTGCCAGTCTTGGGCCCGGTGGCTACACCTTC
TRBV27	TRBJ1-1	NA	NA	CASSVRGVNTEAFF	TGTGCCAGCAGCGTCAGGGGTGTGAACACTGAAGCTTTCTTT
TRBV5-1	TRBJ1-4	NA	TRBD1	CASSPGQGGILNEKLFF	TGCGCCAGCAGCCCCGGACAGGGAGGAATACTTAATGAAAAACTGTTTTTT
TRBV27	TRBJ2-5	NA	TRBD1	CASSEPGTGKQETQYF	TGTGCCAGCAGTGAACCGGGGACAGGGAAACAAGAGACCCAGTACTTC
TRBV24-1	TRBJ2-7	NA	NA	CATSDGGAGDYEQYF	TGTGCCACCAGTGATGGCGGTGCAGGGGACTACGAGCAGTACTTC
TRBV27	TRBJ2-2	NA	NA	CASSHDSNTGELFF	TGTGCCAGCAGTCACGACTCGAACACCGGGGAGCTGTTTTTT
TRBV5-1	TRBJ1-1	NA	NA	CASSLFGGIGNTEAFF	TGCGCCAGCAGCTTGTTCGGGGGAATCGGGAACACTGAAGCTTTCTTT
TRBV7-8	TRBJ1-2	few	NA	CASSLQERMRARGYTF	TGTGCCAGCAGCTTACAAGAGAGGATGCGGGCCCGGGGCTACACCTTC